These 27 T cell receptor beta chains were sequenced from one sample in a study of cytomegalovirus exposure and HLA in healthy donors. The PCR ran on 60 Vbeta and 13 Jbeta primers. Sequencing used immunoSEQ multiplex PCR; TCRdb keeps in-frame clones, though not all of them. Of approximately 190,000 clones listed, 75% to 80% are singletons. Material: PBMCs. All receptors derive from a woman aged 30 to 39 in good health and CMV-seropositive.

V usage is TRBV30 and J usage is TRBJ2-7; TRBD1 matches at 8 bases. There are 17 residues in the CDR3. Germline CDR1 reads GTSNPN; CDR2 reads SVGIG (reference sequence). V trimming: 2 bases; J trimming: 3 bases; junction bases outside the gene matches: 15. CDR3 sequence: CAWSSKGSQGAHYEQYF. As DNA, the CDR3 is TGTGCCTGGAGTTCGAAGGGGAGCCAGGGGGCTCACTACGAGCAGTACTTC.

The chain recombines TRBV18 with TRBJ1-2, with 7 bases matching TRBD1. This CDR3 contains 13 residues. Per germline, CDR1 KGHSH and CDR2 LQKENI. V shed 3 bases and J 7 bases; nucleotides not matched to a gene: 5. CDR3 residues: CASSPDRVPGYTF. DNA for the CDR3: TGTGCCAGCTCACCTGACAGGGTTCCTGGCTACACCTTC.

The chain is built from TRBV18 and TRBJ2-3; TRBD1 aligns across 8 bases. The trim removed 7 bases at V and 5 bases at J, leaving 8 bases unmatched. Germline V gene data show CDR1 as KGHSH and CDR2 as LQKENI. The CDR3 consists of 14 residues. The CDR3 sequence is CASYSGTGQDTQYF. CDR3 coding DNA: TGTGCCAGCTACTCCGGGACAGGACAAGATACGCAGTATTTT. The full variable domain, completed using reference TRBV18 and TRBJ2-3, is NAGVMQNPRHLVRRRGQEARLRCSPMKGHSHVYWYRQLPEEGLKFMVYLQKENIIDESGMPKERFSAEFPKEGPSILRIQQVVRGDSAAYFCASYSGTGQDTQYFGPGTRLTVL.

The chain carries TRBV5-1 and TRBJ2-7, with TRBD1 matching over 8 bases. CDR1 is SGHRS, CDR2 YFSETQ, per germline. The ends lost 4 bases at V and 3 bases at J; junction bases unmatched: 0. This CDR3 is 12 amino acids long. CDR3 sequence (DNA): TGCGCCAGCAGCGGACAGGGCTACGAGCAGTACTTC. Its protein is CASSGQGYEQYF.

This chain joins TRBV28 and TRBJ1-5; D is uncertain. The length of the CDR3 is 15 residues. Germline CDR1 is MDHEN and CDR2 is SYDVKM. Trimming stripped 3 bases from V and 2 bases from J, with 11 bases between. CDR3 residues: CASSLGGFRNQPQHF. The CDR3 DNA reads TGTGCCAGCAGTTTGGGAGGGTTTCGCAATCAGCCCCAGCATTTT.

This clone has more than one count but fewer than ten. The genes are TRBV16 and TRBJ1-5, with 7 bases lining up with TRBD1. Germline V gives CDR1 KGHSY, CDR2 FQNENV. This CDR3 spans 19 amino acids. Trimming took 4 bases from V and 0 from J; bases not matched to a gene: 15. The DNA of the CDR3 is TGTGCCAGCAGCCTCCACGTCCGGGCAGGGGGGTATAGCAATCAGCCCCAGCATTTT. It translates to CASSLHVRAGGYSNQPQHF.

The sample holds a few counts of this clone. The chain is built from TRBV5-4 and TRBJ2-2, with 8 bases matching TRBD2. The V and J ends lost 5 bases and 5 bases, in that order; junction bases with no gene match: 11. The V gene's germline CDR1 is SGHNT and CDR2 YYREEE (reference sequence). The CDR3 loop spans 16 amino acids. The CDR3, as DNA: TGTGCCAGCAGTGCCGCAGAAGCGGGAGTAACCGGGGAGCTGTTTTTT. This sequence encodes CASSAAEAGVTGELFF.

The CDR3 DNA follows: TGTGCCAGCAGGACAGGGGGCAATGAAAAACTGTTTTTT. This encodes CASRTGGNEKLFF. The chain uses TRBV6-5 and TRBJ1-4, with 10 bases aligning to TRBD1. Germline assignment: CDR1 MNHEY and CDR2 SVGAGI. V lost 6 bases, J lost 5 bases, and 0 bases stayed unmatched. The CDR3 loop spans 13 amino acids.

This clone was observed a single time. The chain links TRBV29-1 to TRBJ2-7; maybe TRBD1 (5 bases). Trimming removed 3 bases from V and 5 bases from J, with 11 bases in between. Per the germline V gene, CDR1 is SQVTM and CDR2 is ANQGSEA. The CDR3 extends over 12 amino acids. The CDR3 coding sequence is TGCAGCGTTGATGGGGCTAGGGACGAGCAGTACTTC. It specifies CSVDGARDEQYF.

V gene TRBV9 combines with J gene TRBJ2-7; D is perhaps TRBD2 (6 bases). There are 16 residues in the CDR3. Trimming pared 4 bases from V and 3 bases from J, leaving 20 bases between. Looked up from germline, CDR1 is SGDLS and CDR2 is YYNGEE. In DNA form, the CDR3 reads TGTGCCAGCAGCCCCACCAGCGGGCTTATTAACTACGAGCAGTACTTC. Translated: CASSPTSGLINYEQYF.

This clone has a single count. The V call is TRBV7-3, the J call TRBJ2-4, with D unresolved. Trimming stripped 5 bases from V and 8 bases from J, with 19 bases between. This CDR3 comprises 15 residues. Germline V gives CDR1 SGHTA, CDR2 FQGTGA. The CDR3 loop is CASSPSGDSADIQYF. CDR3 nucleotide sequence: TGTGCCAGCAGCCCCTCTGGAGACTCGGCGGACATTCAGTACTTC. The full variable domain, in which reference TRBV7-3 and TRBJ2-4 provide the parts outside the CDR3, is GAGVSQTPSNKVTEKGKYVELRCDPISGHTALYWYRQSLGQGPEFLIYFQGTGAADDSGLPNDRFFAVRPEGSVSTLKIQRTERGDSAVYLCASSPSGDSADIQYFGAGTRLSVL.

This chain connects TRBV7-2 to TRBJ2-1; tentative D call: TRBD2 (5 bases). This CDR3 has 15 amino acids. V gave up 0 bases and J gave up 6 bases, with 12 bases separating them. Germline V gene data show CDR1 as SGHTA and CDR2 as FQGNSA. This chain's CDR3 is CASSLATSLGNEQFF. For the CDR3, the DNA is TGTGCCAGCAGCTTAGCAACTAGTCTAGGCAATGAGCAGTTCTTC. Complete variable domain (other parts from reference TRBV7-2 and TRBJ2-1): GAGVSQSPSNKVTEKGKDVELRCDPISGHTALYWYRQSLGQGLEFLIYFQGNSAPDKSGLPSDRFSAERTGGSVSTLTIQRTQQEDSAVYLCASSLATSLGNEQFFGPGTRLTVL.

The chain has TRBV5-1 and TRBJ2-7; the match to TRBD2 covers 11 bases. Germline-derived CDR1 and CDR2 are SGHRS and YFSETQ. After removal of 5 bases from V and 3 bases from J, the junction contained 7 bases not matched to a gene. This CDR3 is 15 amino acids long. The chain's CDR3 is CASRTAGTSGYEQYF. CDR3 bases: TGCGCCAGCAGAACCGCCGGGACTAGCGGCTACGAGCAGTACTTC.

This clone was observed a handful of times. This chain connects TRBV5-6 to TRBJ2-3; D ambiguous. The CDR3 contains 13 residues. Per germline, CDR1 SGHDT and CDR2 YYEEEE. Trimming took off 0 bases at V and 8 bases at J, with 10 bases between the two ends. The CDR3 loop reads CASSLVSPTTQYF. CDR3 in DNA: TGTGCCAGCAGCTTGGTTAGCCCTACTACGCAGTATTTT.

The CDR3 coding sequence is TGTGCCAGCAACTCGGGGCAGGGGGCGGGTGGCTACACCTTC. Encoded protein: CASNSGQGAGGYTF. The chain is built from TRBV28 and TRBJ1-2; 8 nucleotides align to TRBD1. The ends lost 7 bases at V and 7 bases at J; junction bases unmatched: 11. This CDR3 comprises 14 residues. CDR1 and CDR2 from the germline V gene are MDHEN and SYDVKM.

The chain joins TRBV7-9 to TRBJ2-2; a possible D gene is TRBD2 (7 bases). Germline loops: CDR1 SEHNR, CDR2 FQNEAQ (reference sequence). This CDR3 region has 15 residues. V gave up 5 bases and J gave up 3 bases, with 13 bases separating them. CDR3 residues: CASSNVGGDTGELFF. The DNA for the CDR3 is TGTGCCAGCAGCAACGTAGGGGGGGACACCGGGGAGCTGTTTTTT.

V gene TRBV28 combines with J gene TRBJ2-5; 11 bases are shared with TRBD2. The germline V gene has CDR1 MDHEN and CDR2 SYDVKM. This CDR3 has 15 residues. V trimming: 1 base; J trimming: 5 bases; junction bases outside the gene matches: 3. For the CDR3, the DNA is TGTGCCAGCAGTTTATTCCTAGCGGGAGGCGAGACCCAGTACTTC. Its translation is CASSLFLAGGETQYF.

This clone was observed a few times. V usage is TRBV9 and J usage is TRBJ2-5; TRBD1 matches 7 bases. Germline-derived CDR1 and CDR2 are SGDLS and YYNGEE. V dropped 3 bases and J dropped 1; count of bases not matched to a gene: 3. CDR3 length equals 14 residues. CDR3 region: CASSAYRGQETQYF. CDR3 nucleotide sequence: TGTGCCAGCAGCGCATACAGGGGCCAAGAGACCCAGTACTTC. The variable domain in full, completed from reference TRBV9 and TRBJ2-5, reads DSGVTQTPKHLITATGQRVTLRCSPRSGDLSVYWYQQSLDQGLQFLIQYYNGEERAKGNILERFSAQQFPDLHSELNLSSLELGDSALYFCASSAYRGQETQYFGPGTRLLVL.

V is TRBV19 and J is TRBJ1-1, with 7 bases fitting TRBD1. The V segment lost 6 bases and the J segment 11 bases; nucleotides outside the gene matches: 12. From germline, CDR1 is LNHDA and CDR2 SQIVND (reference sequence). The CDR3 has 13 residues. CDR3 loop: CASRGQLRGSAFF. The DNA of the CDR3 is TGTGCCAGTAGGGGACAGTTGAGGGGTAGCGCTTTCTTT.

The chain couples TRBV19 to TRBJ2-5; D is perhaps TRBD1 (6 bases). The DNA matches TRBJ2-7 better at its end, which makes the J call doubtful. CDR3 length equals 14 residues. Germline CDR1 is LNHDA and CDR2 is SQIVND (reference sequence). CDR3 region: CASRRRDNSYEQYF. The CDR3 coding sequence is TGTGCCAGTAGGCGCCGGGACAACTCCTACGAGCAGTACTTC.

The chain employs TRBV5-6 and TRBJ2-1; D not resolved. Trimming removed 1 base from V and 6 bases from J, with 14 bases in between. CDR3 length equals 15 residues. Germline V gene lookup returns CDR1 SGHDT and CDR2 YYEEEE. For the CDR3, the DNA is TGTGCCAGCAGCTTGACAGTCTATGGTCGCAATGAGCAGTTCTTC. Translation gives CASSLTVYGRNEQFF. Complete variable domain (other parts from reference TRBV5-6 and TRBJ2-1): DAGVTQSPTHLIKTRGQQVTLRCSPKSGHDTVSWYQQALGQGPQFIFQYYEEEERQRGNFPDRFSGHQFPNYSSELNVNALLLGDSALYLCASSLTVYGRNEQFFGPGTRLTVL.

This chain connects TRBV18 to TRBJ1-2, with a possible D match to TRBD1 (6 bases). V lost 3 bases and J lost 7, with 21 bases in between. The CDR3 has 16 residues. Germline CDR1 reads KGHSH; CDR2 reads LQKENI. The CDR3 loop is CASSPERVTGLRGYTF. CDR3 bases: TGTGCCAGCTCACCCGAAAGGGTTACAGGGTTACGTGGCTACACCTTC.

This clone was seen more than once but under ten times. The chain combines TRBV9 with TRBJ2-7; TRBD2 aligns across 12 bases. Germline trimming cut 4 bases from V and 4 bases from J; bases unmatched to any gene: 6. This CDR3 is built from 15 residues. Germline assignment: CDR1 SGDLS and CDR2 YYNGEE. The DNA of the CDR3 is TGTGCCAGCAGCACTCACGGGACTAGCGGGTACGAGCAGTACTTC. Encoded protein: CASSTHGTSGYEQYF.

The V call is TRBV5-1, the J call TRBJ2-3, with D perhaps matching TRBD2 (5 bases). V lost 0 bases and J lost 5, with 13 bases in between. This CDR3 comprises 15 residues. Germline-derived CDR1 and CDR2 are SGHRS and YFSETQ. In DNA, the CDR3 is TGCGCCAGCAGCTTGGGAACACCCGGGATAGATACGCAGTATTTT. Protein product: CASSLGTPGIDTQYF.

The rearrangement uses TRBV29-1 and TRBJ1-2; D remains unclear. This CDR3 is built from 16 residues. The ends were cut back, 3 bases at V and 0 bases at J, with 17 bases in the middle. The germline V gene has CDR1 SQVTM and CDR2 ANQGSEA. This chain's CDR3 is CSVDRRPGHANYGYTF. For the CDR3, the DNA is TGCAGCGTTGACAGACGACCGGGTCACGCTAACTATGGCTACACCTTC.

This rearrangement joins TRBV4-3 to TRBJ1-2; D is possibly TRBD1 (6 bases). CDR1 and CDR2 from the germline V gene are LGHNA and YSLEER. V lost 0 bases to trimming and J lost 7 bases, with 9 bases between them. The CDR3 is 13 residues long. CDR3 nucleotides: TGCGCCAGCAGCCAAGATTGGGGGCCTGGCTACACCTTC. Its translation: CASSQDWGPGYTF.

The V call is TRBV4-2, the J call TRBJ1-4, with 11 bases fitting TRBD1. Losses at the gene ends were 0 bases for V and 8 bases for J; bases not matched to a gene: 8. The CDR3 is 17 amino acids. The V gene's germline CDR1 is LGHNA and CDR2 YNFKEQ. The CDR3 nucleotides are TGTGCCAGCAGCCAAGAAGTTCCGGGACAGGGGGACGAAAAACTGTTTTTT. Its protein is CASSQEVPGQGDEKLFF.